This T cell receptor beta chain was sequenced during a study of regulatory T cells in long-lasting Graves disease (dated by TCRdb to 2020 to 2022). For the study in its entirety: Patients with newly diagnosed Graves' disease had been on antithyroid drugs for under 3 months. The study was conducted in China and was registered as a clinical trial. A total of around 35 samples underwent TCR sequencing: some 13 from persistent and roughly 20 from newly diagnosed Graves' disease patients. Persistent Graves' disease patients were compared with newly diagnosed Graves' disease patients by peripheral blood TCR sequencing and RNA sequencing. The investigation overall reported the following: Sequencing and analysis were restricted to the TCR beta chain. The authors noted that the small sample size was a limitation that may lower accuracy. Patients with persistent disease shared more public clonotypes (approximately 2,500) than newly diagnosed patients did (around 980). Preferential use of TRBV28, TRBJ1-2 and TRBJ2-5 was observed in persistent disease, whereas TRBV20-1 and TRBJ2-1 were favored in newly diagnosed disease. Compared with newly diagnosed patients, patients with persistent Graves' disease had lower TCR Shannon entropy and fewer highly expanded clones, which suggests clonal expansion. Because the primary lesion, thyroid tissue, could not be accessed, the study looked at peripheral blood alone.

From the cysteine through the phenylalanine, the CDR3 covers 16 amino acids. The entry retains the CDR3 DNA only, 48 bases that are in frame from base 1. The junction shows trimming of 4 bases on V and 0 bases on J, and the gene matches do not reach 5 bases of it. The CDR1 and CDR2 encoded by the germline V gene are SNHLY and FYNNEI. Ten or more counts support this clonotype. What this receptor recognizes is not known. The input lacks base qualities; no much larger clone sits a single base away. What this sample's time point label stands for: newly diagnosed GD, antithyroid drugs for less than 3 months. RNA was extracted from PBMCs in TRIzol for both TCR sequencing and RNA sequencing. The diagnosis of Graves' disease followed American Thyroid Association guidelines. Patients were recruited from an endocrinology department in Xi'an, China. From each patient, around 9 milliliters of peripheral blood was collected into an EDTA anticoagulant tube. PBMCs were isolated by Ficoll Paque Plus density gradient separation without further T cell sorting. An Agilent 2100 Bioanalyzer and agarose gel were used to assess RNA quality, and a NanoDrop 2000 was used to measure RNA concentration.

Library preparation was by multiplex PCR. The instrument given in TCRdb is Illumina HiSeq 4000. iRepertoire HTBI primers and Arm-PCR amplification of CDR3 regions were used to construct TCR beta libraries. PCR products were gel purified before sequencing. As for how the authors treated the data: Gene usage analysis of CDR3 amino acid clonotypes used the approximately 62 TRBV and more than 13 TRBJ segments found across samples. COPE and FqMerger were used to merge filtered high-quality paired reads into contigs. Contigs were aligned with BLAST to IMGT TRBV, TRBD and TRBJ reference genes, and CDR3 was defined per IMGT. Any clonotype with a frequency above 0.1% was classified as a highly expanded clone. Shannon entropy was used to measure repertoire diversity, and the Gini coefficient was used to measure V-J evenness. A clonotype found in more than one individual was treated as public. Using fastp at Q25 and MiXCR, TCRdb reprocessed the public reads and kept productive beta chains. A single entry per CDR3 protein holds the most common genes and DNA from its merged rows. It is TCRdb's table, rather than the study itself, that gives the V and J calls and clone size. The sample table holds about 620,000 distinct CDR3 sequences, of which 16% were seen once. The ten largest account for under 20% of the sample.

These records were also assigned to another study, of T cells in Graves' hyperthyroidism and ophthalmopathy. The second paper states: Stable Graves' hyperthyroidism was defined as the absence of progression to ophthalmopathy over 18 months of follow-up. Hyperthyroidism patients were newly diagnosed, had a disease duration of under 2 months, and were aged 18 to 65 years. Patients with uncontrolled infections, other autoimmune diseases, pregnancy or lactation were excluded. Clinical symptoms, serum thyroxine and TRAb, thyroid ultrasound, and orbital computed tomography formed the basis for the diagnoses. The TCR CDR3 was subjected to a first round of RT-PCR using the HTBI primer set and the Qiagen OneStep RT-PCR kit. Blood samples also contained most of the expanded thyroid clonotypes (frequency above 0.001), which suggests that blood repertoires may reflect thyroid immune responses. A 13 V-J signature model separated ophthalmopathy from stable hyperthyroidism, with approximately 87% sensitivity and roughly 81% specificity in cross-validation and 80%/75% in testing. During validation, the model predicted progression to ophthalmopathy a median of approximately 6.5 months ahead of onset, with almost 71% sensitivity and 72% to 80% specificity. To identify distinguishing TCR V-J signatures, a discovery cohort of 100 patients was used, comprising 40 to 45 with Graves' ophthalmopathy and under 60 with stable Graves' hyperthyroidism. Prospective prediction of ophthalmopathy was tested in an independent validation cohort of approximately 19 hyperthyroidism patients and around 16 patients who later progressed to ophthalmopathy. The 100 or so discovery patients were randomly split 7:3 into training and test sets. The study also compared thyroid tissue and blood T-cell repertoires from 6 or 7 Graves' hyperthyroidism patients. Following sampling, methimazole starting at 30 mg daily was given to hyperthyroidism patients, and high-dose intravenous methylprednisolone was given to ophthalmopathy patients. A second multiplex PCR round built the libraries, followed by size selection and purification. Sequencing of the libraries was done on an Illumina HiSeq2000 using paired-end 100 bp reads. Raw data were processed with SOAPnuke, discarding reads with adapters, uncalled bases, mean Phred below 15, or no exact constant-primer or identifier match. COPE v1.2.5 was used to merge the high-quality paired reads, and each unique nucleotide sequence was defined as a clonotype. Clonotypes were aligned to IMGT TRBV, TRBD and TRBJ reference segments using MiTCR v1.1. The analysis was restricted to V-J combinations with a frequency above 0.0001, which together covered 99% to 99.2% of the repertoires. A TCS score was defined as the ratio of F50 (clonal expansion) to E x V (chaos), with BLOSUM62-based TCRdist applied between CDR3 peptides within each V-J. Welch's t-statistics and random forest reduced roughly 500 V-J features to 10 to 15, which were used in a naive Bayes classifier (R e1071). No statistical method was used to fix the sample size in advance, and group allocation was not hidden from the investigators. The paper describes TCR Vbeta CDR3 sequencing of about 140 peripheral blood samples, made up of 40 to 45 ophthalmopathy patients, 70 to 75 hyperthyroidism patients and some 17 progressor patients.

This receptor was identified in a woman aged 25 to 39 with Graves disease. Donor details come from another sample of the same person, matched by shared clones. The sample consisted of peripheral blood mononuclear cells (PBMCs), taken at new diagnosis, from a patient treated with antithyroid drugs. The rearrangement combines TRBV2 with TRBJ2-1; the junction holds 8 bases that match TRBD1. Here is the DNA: TGTGCCAGCAGTGGATGGACAGGGTCCTCCTACAATGAGCAGTTCTTC. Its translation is CASSGWTGSSYNEQFF.